These 14 T cell receptor beta chains were all obtained from the same sample, sequenced in a study of CD8+CD57+ T cells in acquired aplastic anemia listed by TCRdb under 2018. Reads for this sample came from an Illumina HiSeq 2000. Profiling of TCR beta VDJ combinations and CDR3 sequences used genomic DNA as the template. TCRdb itself trimmed the public reads at Q25 with fastp, ran MiXCR and retained productive beta chains. Under each unique CDR3 protein, matching rows form one entry showing the most common genes and DNA. The sample table contains about 120,000 distinct CDR3 sequences; only one count was recorded for 45% to 60% of them. The ten largest clones add up to 25% to 30% of the sample. Expansion of CD8+CD57+ cells had been shown by flow cytometry in the patients chosen for sequencing. Input material: sorted CD4+, CD8+, or CD8+CD57+ T cells (not recorded which) from PBMCs. These receptors all stem from a human donor with aplastic anemia.

This clonotype was seen a few times. This sequence joins TRBV15 and TRBJ2-7; 7 bases are a match to TRBD2. Germline V CDR1 and CDR2: LNHNV, YYDKDF (reference sequence). J was trimmed by 2 bases and V by 4 bases; bases with no gene match: 5. The CDR3 runs to 14 residues. The CDR3 bases are TGTGCCACCAGCATCGCCGGGACTACCTACGAGCAGTACTTC. Residues: CATSIAGTTYEQYF.

The gene calls are TRBV7-9 and TRBJ2-7; possibly TRBD1 for D (6 bases). CDR3 size: 12 residues. Trimming cost V 11 bases and J 6 bases, with 17 bases left between them. CDR1 and CDR2 (germline): SEHNR, FQNEAQ (reference sequence). The CDR3 sequence: CASEQGMGEQYF. The CDR3 DNA reads as TGTGCCTCCGAACAGGGCATGGGCGAGCAGTACTTC.

The chain recombines TRBV24-1 with TRBJ2-5, with 8 bases fitting TRBD2. The CDR3 runs to 17 residues. Trimming cost V 0 bases and J 4 bases; bases outside gene matches: 9. The germline V gene has CDR1 KGHDR and CDR2 SFDVKD. The CDR3 sequence is CATSDLRVAGGRETQYF. The DNA of the CDR3 is TGTGCCACCAGTGATTTGCGAGTTGCGGGGGGCAGAGAGACCCAGTACTTC.

The V and J genes are TRBV9 and TRBJ2-1; no definite D call. Germline assignment: CDR1 SGDLS and CDR2 YYNGEE. Between the trimmed V and J ends, which lost 3 bases and 7 bases, there was a span of 8 bases. The CDR3 totals 12 residues. For the CDR3, the DNA is TGTGCCAGCAGCGGAAGAGGAAATGAGCAGTTCTTC. Translated: CASSGRGNEQFF.

The rearrangement joins TRBV7-2 to TRBJ2-7; D not resolved. The length of the CDR3 is 13 residues. V was trimmed by 5 bases and J by 0 bases, leaving 8 bases between them. Germline CDR1 SGHTA, CDR2 FQGNSA. The CDR3 nucleotides are TGTGCCAGCAGCCAAAGGGACTCCTACGAGCAGTACTTC. Translation gives CASSQRDSYEQYF.

The V and J genes are TRBV2 and TRBJ2-1; 7 bases map to TRBD2. The CDR3 runs to 14 residues. The V and J ends lost 7 bases and 1 base, in that order; junction bases with no gene match: 4. Germline V gives CDR1 SNHLY, CDR2 FYNNEI. CDR3 coding DNA: TGTGCCAGCACAACCGGGGGGTCCTACAATGAGCAGTTCTTC. It is translated as CASTTGGSYNEQFF.

A word on this clonotype: Germline and junction disagree at one end, which may indicate a read error. The V and J genes are TRBV4-1 and TRBJ2-1; 12 bases map to TRBD2. The length of the CDR3 is 15 residues. Germline V gene lookup returns CDR1 MGHRA and CDR2 YSYEKL. For the CDR3, the DNA is TGCGCCAGCAGCGCTAGCGGGAGGGCTTACAATGAGCAGCCCTTC. As protein: CASSASGRAYNEQPF.

The chain links TRBV7-9 to TRBJ1-6, with 10 bases matching TRBD1. Trimming removed 2 bases from V and 7 bases from J; junction bases left unmatched: 2. This CDR3 is built from 15 residues. Germline V gene sequence: CDR1 SEHNR, CDR2 FQNEAQ (reference sequence). CDR3 in DNA: TGTGCCAGCAGCTTATCGGGACAGGGGAATTCACCCCTCCACTTT. Translation gives CASSLSGQGNSPLHF.

There are a few counts of this clonotype. The rearrangement links TRBV7-9 to TRBJ2-7; 10 nucleotides line up with TRBD1. J gave up 4 bases and V 3 bases, and 3 bases lay outside the gene matches. Looked up from germline, CDR1 is SEHNR and CDR2 is FQNEAQ (reference sequence). The CDR3 length is 14 residues. CDR3 region: CASSLGQGFYEQYF. CDR3 nucleotide sequence: TGTGCCAGCAGCTTGGGACAGGGGTTTTACGAGCAGTACTTC.

This clonotype was recorded a few times. The V and J genes are TRBV19 and TRBJ2-7; 10 positions match TRBD2. V gave up 5 bases and J gave up 4 bases; unmatched junction bases: 5. This CDR3 has 14 residues. Germline-derived CDR1 and CDR2 are LNHDA and SQIVND (reference sequence). The CDR3 DNA is TGTGCCAGTAGTTTCGGGACTAGCGTGTACGAGCAGTACTTC. Its protein product is CASSFGTSVYEQYF.

The V call is TRBV27, the J call TRBJ1-1; 7 bases line up with TRBD1. This CDR3 has 14 residues. Germline V gene sequence: CDR1 MNHEY, CDR2 SMNVEV (reference sequence). Unmatched junction bases numbered 4, after V lost 5 bases and J lost 1 base. The CDR3 sequence is CASSRQGPNTEAFF. The CDR3 DNA reads as TGTGCCAGCAGTAGACAGGGACCGAACACTGAAGCTTTCTTT.

The gene calls are TRBV2 and TRBJ2-3; possibly TRBD2 for D (6 bases). V lost 4 bases to trimming and J lost 0 bases, with 11 bases between them. Germline CDR1 is SNHLY and CDR2 is FYNNEI. CDR3 length equals 15 residues. Written as DNA, the CDR3 is TGTGCCAGCAGTGCGACGGGGGATAGCACAGATACGCAGTATTTT. It specifies CASSATGDSTDTQYF.

This clonotype appeared a single time. Just one base apart from a much larger clone, this may be a read error. V is TRBV4-3 and J is TRBJ2-7; 10 positions match TRBD2. There are 18 residues in the CDR3. Germline trimming cut 0 bases from V and 0 bases from J; bases unmatched to any gene: 8. The germline V gene has CDR1 LGHNA and CDR2 YSLEER. The CDR3: CASSQEKASGSHSYEQYF. The CDR3 nucleotides are TGCGCCAGCAGCCAAGAGAAGGCTAGCGGGAGCCACTCCTACGAGCAGTACTTC.

This chain connects TRBV10-3 to TRBJ2-7; a possible D gene is TRBD2 (8 bases). CDR1 and CDR2 (germline): ENHRY, SYGVKD. There are 14 residues in the CDR3. With 8 bases removed from V and 0 bases from J, the gap between germline ends came to 14 bases. The CDR3 loop is CAIRSGDSSYEQYF. CDR3 nucleotide sequence: TGTGCCATCCGTAGCGGGGACAGCTCCTACGAGCAGTACTTC.